This T cell receptor beta chain appears in the sequencing data of a study of T cells in Graves' hyperthyroidism and ophthalmopathy. Findings and limits, study-wide: Ophthalmopathy could be told apart from stable hyperthyroidism with a 13 V-J model.

This CDR3 region has 14 residues. Trimming removed 4 bases at V and 8 bases at J, with 17 bases between. Germline V gives CDR1 LNHDA, CDR2 SQIVND (reference sequence). This clonotype has ten or more counts. The antigen remains undetermined. Amplified regions were TCR beta CDR3 sequences from RNA transcripts. The HTBI primer set drove a first-round RT-PCR of the TCR CDR3. TCRdb used MiXCR to reprocess the multiplex PCR reads, holding one entry per CDR3 protein. In the table there are about 360,000 distinct CDR3 sequences, under 15% of which are singletons. This rearrangement joins TRBV19 to TRBJ1-2, with TRBD1 as a possible D gene (6 bases). The receptor was isolated from a young woman with Graves' hyperthyroidism. The specimen was blood. CDR3 bases: TGTGCCAGTAGTAACCTCCAGGGACATGGCGGCTACACCTTC. It encodes CASSNLQGHGGYTF.